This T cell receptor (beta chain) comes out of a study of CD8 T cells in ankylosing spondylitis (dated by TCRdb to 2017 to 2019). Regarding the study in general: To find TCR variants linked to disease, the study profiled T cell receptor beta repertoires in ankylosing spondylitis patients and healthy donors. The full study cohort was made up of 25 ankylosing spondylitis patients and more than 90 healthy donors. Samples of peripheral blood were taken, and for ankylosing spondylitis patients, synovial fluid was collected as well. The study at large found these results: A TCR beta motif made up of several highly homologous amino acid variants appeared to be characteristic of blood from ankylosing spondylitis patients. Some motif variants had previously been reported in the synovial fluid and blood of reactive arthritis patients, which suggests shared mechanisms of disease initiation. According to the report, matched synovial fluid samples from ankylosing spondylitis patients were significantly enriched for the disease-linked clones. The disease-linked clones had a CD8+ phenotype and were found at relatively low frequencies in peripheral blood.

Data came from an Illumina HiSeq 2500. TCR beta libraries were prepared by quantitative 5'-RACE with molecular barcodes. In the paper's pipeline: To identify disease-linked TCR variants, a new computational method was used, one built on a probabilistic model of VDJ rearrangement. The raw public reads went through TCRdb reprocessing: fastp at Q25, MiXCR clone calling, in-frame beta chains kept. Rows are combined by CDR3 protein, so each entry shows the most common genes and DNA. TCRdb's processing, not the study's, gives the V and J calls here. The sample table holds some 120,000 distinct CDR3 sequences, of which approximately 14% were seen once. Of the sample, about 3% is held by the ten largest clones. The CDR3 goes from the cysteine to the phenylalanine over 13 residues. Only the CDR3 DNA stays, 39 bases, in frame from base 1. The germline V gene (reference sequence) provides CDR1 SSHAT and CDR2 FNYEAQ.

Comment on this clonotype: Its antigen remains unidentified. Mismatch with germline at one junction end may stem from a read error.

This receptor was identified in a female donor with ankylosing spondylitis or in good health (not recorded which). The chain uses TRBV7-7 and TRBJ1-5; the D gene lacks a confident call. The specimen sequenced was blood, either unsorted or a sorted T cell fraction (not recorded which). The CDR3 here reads CASSPQLGQPQHF. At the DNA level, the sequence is TGTGCTAGCAGCCCCCAATTGGGCCAGCCCCAGCATTTT. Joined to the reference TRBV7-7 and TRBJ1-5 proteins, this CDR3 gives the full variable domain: GAGVSQSPRYKVTKRGQDVTLRCDPISSHATLYWYQQALGQGPEFLTYFNYEAQPDKSGLPSDRFSAERPEGSISTLTIQRTEQRDSAMYRCASSPQLGQPQHFGDGTRLSIL.